A single sample is the source of the 14 T cell receptor beta chains below, sequenced in a study of blood T cell repertoires in COVID-19 (dated by TCRdb to 2018 to 2021). Libraries were made using the immunoSEQ multiplex PCR assay. Entries here come from immuneACCESS through TCRdb and include only in-frame sequences with V and J called. Some clones fail to appear in such tables; in the studies checked, an unresolved V gene covers under half of the shortfall, and the cause of the remainder is unknown. This sample gives approximately 100,000 clones in total; roughly 81% of them show up just once. The top ten clonotypes cover about 10% of the sample. The sample comprised peripheral blood. Receptor source: a human donor in a cohort sampled during active COVID-19.

The rearrangement links TRBV19 to TRBJ2-1; 11 bases align to TRBD2. The V gene end was trimmed by 6 bases and the J gene end by 10 bases; junction bases not matched to a gene: 14. This CDR3 region has 16 residues. CDR1 LNHDA and CDR2 SQIVND come from the germline V gene (reference sequence). CDR3 amino acids: CASRKGRSGGAVEQFF. The CDR3 bases are TGTGCCAGTAGGAAGGGGCGTAGCGGGGGGGCCGTGGAGCAGTTCTTC.

This clone turned up a few times. The chain employs TRBV20-1 and TRBJ2-7; tentative D call: TRBD1 (5 bases). This CDR3 comprises 11 residues. The V gene lost 6 bases and the J gene lost 6 bases, with 12 bases spanning the gap. Germline-derived CDR1 and CDR2 are DFQATT and SNEGSKA (reference sequence). Here the CDR3 DNA reads TGCAGTGCACCCCAGGGCCTCGAGCAGTACTTC. Protein product: CSAPQGLEQYF.

On this clone itself: Without the conserved terminal phenylalanine or tryptophan, this CDR3 likely stems from a read error. Because the CDR3's place on the DNA is in doubt, the DNA is left out and the CDR3 is given as listed by TCRdb. The rearrangement uses TRBV9 and TRBJ2-3; TRBD2 is the table's D call, not checked against the DNA. The CDR3 adds up to 12 amino acids, both ends counted. The germline gives CDR1 SGDLS, CDR2 YYNGEE. The CDR3 region is CAAPYRAPPRSV.

The chain has TRBV7-2 and TRBJ1-6; D possibly corresponds to TRBD1 (5 bases). There are 15 residues in the CDR3. Germline CDR1 reads SGHTA; CDR2 reads FQGNSA. V shed 1 base and J shed 6 bases, with 10 bases lying between them. The CDR3 region has the DNA TGTGCCAGCAGCTTAGGGGGTAGGGGTAATTCACCCCTCCACTTT. Its protein is CASSLGGRGNSPLHF.

J is TRBJ2-3 and V is TRBV5-1; tentatively, D is TRBD1 (6 bases). The CDR3 has 15 residues. Germline V lookup: CDR1 SGHRS, CDR2 YFSETQ. The V gene lost 3 bases and the J gene lost 0 bases, with 11 bases spanning the gap. The CDR3 sequence is CASSSGTYSTDTQYF. CDR3 coding DNA: TGCGCCAGCAGCTCCGGGACATATAGCACAGATACGCAGTATTTT.

The chain is built from TRBV5-1 and TRBJ1-6; D possibly corresponds to TRBD1 (6 bases). Germline loops: CDR1 SGHRS, CDR2 YFSETQ. The V end lost 4 bases, the J end lost 10 bases, and 15 bases lay between the germline ends. The length of the CDR3 is 14 residues. The CDR3 region has the DNA TGCGCCAGCAGCGAGGGACATTTTGGGTCACCCCTCCACTTT. It yields the protein CASSEGHFGSPLHF.

V usage is TRBV6-5 and J usage is TRBJ1-1; D is undetermined. From germline, CDR1 is MNHEY and CDR2 SVGAGI. This CDR3 is 10 amino acids long. V shed 8 bases and J shed 6 bases, with 7 bases lying between them. The CDR3 bases are TGTGCCAGCGGTTTCTCTGAAGCTTTCTTT. This codes for CASGFSEAFF.

The CDR3 coding sequence is TGTGCCAGCAGCGAGAGACTAGCGGGAGGGACCGGGGAGCTGTTTTTT. Protein: CASSERLAGGTGELFF. The J gene is TRBJ2-2, the V gene TRBV7-2; 14 nucleotides agree with TRBD2. V was pared by 5 bases and J by 5 bases, with 4 bases of the junction left unmatched. The CDR3 consists of 16 residues. From germline, CDR1 is SGHTA and CDR2 FQGNSA.

The CDR3 loop is CASTGTGGSDTQYF. CDR3 nucleotide sequence: TGTGCCAGCACCGGGACAGGGGGCTCAGATACGCAGTATTTT. The V call is TRBV6-5, the J call TRBJ2-3; 12 nucleotides match TRBD1. This CDR3 has 14 amino acids. From germline, CDR1 is MNHEY and CDR2 SVGAGI. J lost 4 bases, V lost 7 bases, and 3 bases had no gene match.

This clone was seen only a few times. The rearrangement links TRBV19 to TRBJ1-1, with unresolved D. CDR1 and CDR2 (germline): LNHDA, SQIVND (reference sequence). V lost 5 bases and J lost 0, with 7 bases in between. The CDR3 runs to 13 residues. CDR3 sequence (DNA): TGTGCCAGTAGTTCCGTCCTGAACACTGAAGCTTTCTTT. Its translation: CASSSVLNTEAFF.

The rearrangement uses TRBV19 and TRBJ2-3, with D possibly TRBD2 on 6 matching bases. Germline CDR1 LNHDA, CDR2 SQIVND (reference sequence). This CDR3 is 15 amino acids long. Trimming shortened V by 2 bases and J by 0 bases, and 9 bases separated the two germline ends. CDR3: CASSILADSTDTQYF. CDR3 sequence (DNA): TGTGCCAGTAGTATATTAGCGGATAGCACAGATACGCAGTATTTT.

V is TRBV5-4 and J is TRBJ1-1, with TRBD1 matching over 9 bases. J lost 5 bases, V lost 2 bases, and 7 bases had no gene match. The CDR3 totals 15 residues. Germline V gives CDR1 SGHNT, CDR2 YYREEE (reference sequence). In DNA, the CDR3 is TGTGCCAGCAGCTTATCCGGGACAGGGCCAACTGAAGCTTTCTTT. It codes for CASSLSGTGPTEAFF.

The chain carries TRBV27 and TRBJ1-5; D perhaps matches TRBD1 (5 bases). Trimming left V 3 bases short and J 5 bases short, with 17 bases between. Germline values: CDR1 MNHEY, CDR2 SMNVEV (reference sequence). The CDR3 contains 16 residues. The CDR3 coding sequence is TGTGCCAGCAGTTTGGGATGGGAAGGGGCCGATCAGCCCCAGCATTTT. This sequence encodes CASSLGWEGADQPQHF.

The chain employs TRBV3-1 (or the pseudogene TRBV3-2) and TRBJ2-1; D perhaps matches TRBD1 (5 bases). Per the germline V gene, CDR1 is LGHDT and CDR2 is YNNKEL (reference sequence). The CDR3 has 15 amino acids. Trimming stripped 5 bases from V and 0 bases from J, with 11 bases between. CDR3 bases: TGTGCCAGCAGCAAGACAGAGAGCTCCTACAATGAGCAGTTCTTC. It codes for CASSKTESSYNEQFF.